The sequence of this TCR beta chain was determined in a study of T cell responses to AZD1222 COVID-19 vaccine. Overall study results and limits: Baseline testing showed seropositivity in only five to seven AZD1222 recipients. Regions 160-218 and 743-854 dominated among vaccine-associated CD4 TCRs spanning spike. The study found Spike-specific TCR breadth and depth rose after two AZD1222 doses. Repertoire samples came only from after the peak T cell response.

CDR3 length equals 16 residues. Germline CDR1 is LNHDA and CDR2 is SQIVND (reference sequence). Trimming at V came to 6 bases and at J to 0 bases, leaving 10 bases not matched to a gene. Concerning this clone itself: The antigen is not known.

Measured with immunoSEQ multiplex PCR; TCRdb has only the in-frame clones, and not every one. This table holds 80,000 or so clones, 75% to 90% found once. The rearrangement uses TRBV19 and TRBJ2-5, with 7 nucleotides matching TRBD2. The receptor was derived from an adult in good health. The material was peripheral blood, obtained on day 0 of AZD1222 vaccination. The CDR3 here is CASSPMSSGNQETQYF. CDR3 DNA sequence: TGTGCCAGTAGCCCCATGTCTAGCGGAAACCAAGAGACCCAGTACTTC.